The next 10 T cell receptor beta chains were all read from a single sample in a study of cytomegalovirus exposure and HLA in healthy donors. In the PCR, 60 Vbeta and 13 Jbeta primers were used. Repertoires were generated with immunoSEQ multiplex PCR, while TCRdb's copy carries only in-frame clones and drops some. The sample lists roughly 89,000 clones; about 84% were seen once. Sequences were obtained from PBMCs. Source of these receptors: a man younger than 30 in good health and CMV-seronegative.

The chain joins TRBV19 to TRBJ1-1; a weak D match, TRBD1 (5 bases). Trimming left V 4 bases short and J 1 base short, with 10 bases between. The CDR3 covers 14 residues. Germline V gene lookup returns CDR1 LNHDA and CDR2 SQIVND (reference sequence). The CDR3: CASSTPGGNTEAFF. The DNA of the CDR3 is TGTGCCAGTAGTACTCCGGGGGGGAACACTGAAGCTTTCTTT.

The chain carries TRBV14 and TRBJ2-2, with D perhaps matching TRBD2 (7 bases). Trimming took off 4 bases at V and 6 bases at J, with 15 bases between the two ends. Germline CDR1 is SGHDN and CDR2 is FVKESK. CDR3 length: 15 amino acids. CDR3 nucleotides: TGTGCCAGCAGCCCCCCCGGGGGGCGGTCCGGGGAGCTGTTTTTT. Translating it yields CASSPPGGRSGELFF.

In this sample, this clone turned up once. The chain recombines TRBV5-6 with TRBJ1-1; possible D gene TRBD1, 5 bases. This CDR3 contains 14 residues. Trimming cost V 5 bases and J 4 bases, with 15 bases left between them. CDR1 is SGHDT, CDR2 YYEEEE, per germline. The CDR3 bases are TGTGCCAGCAGTTACAGGCGTGCGAGCACTGAAGCTTTCTTT. Its protein is CASSYRRASTEAFF.

This chain connects TRBV11-3 to TRBJ2-1; 7 bases are shared with TRBD2. Germline V CDR1 and CDR2: SGHNT, YENEEA. The ends lost 5 bases at V and 3 bases at J; junction bases unmatched: 4. This CDR3 has 14 amino acids. This CDR3 reads CASSPRGDYNEQFF. In nucleotides, the CDR3 is TGTGCCAGCAGCCCTCGGGGGGACTACAATGAGCAGTTCTTC. Full variable domain (missing parts from reference TRBV11-3 and TRBJ2-1): EAGVVQSPRYKIIEKKQPVAFWCNPISGHNTLYWYLQNLGQGPELLIRYENEEAVDDSQLPKDRFSAERLKGVDSTLKIQPAELGDSAVYLCASSPRGDYNEQFFGPGTRLTVL.

The chain carries TRBV27 and TRBJ1-2; maybe TRBD1 (6 bases). With 2 bases removed from V and 0 bases from J, the gap between germline ends came to 13 bases. This CDR3 is 16 amino acids long. Germline V gene sequence: CDR1 MNHEY, CDR2 SMNVEV (reference sequence). This chain's CDR3 is CASSLKAGAPNYGYTF. The CDR3 DNA reads as TGTGCCAGCAGTTTAAAGGCAGGGGCTCCTAACTATGGCTACACCTTC.

CDR3 DNA sequence: TGTGCCTGGAGTCGAGGGGGTGTGGGAGAGCAGTACTTC. Its protein is CAWSRGGVGEQYF. The rearrangement uses TRBV30 and TRBJ2-7, with a possible D match to TRBD1 (6 bases). V lost 2 bases and J 7 bases, leaving 15 bases between the germline ends. The CDR3 covers 13 residues. Germline values: CDR1 GTSNPN, CDR2 SVGIG (reference sequence).

The V and J genes are TRBV30 and TRBJ1-6; D gene ambiguous. The CDR3 runs 14 residues. The germline CDR1 and CDR2 sequences are GTSNPN and SVGIG (reference sequence). V was trimmed by 6 bases and J by 0 bases, leaving 9 bases between them. CDR3 loop: CACGLSSYNSPLHF. The CDR3 nucleotides read TGTGCCTGTGGTTTGAGCTCCTATAATTCACCCCTCCACTTT.

The chain joins TRBV21-1 to TRBJ1-2; the DNA was not used to check the table's D call, TRBD1. TRBV21-1 is a pseudogene segment. The CDR3 extends over 13 amino acids. CDR3 DNA sequence: TGTGCCAGCAGCTCAGGGACAGCCGGTGGCTACACCTTC. This encodes CASSSGTAGGYTF.

The rearrangement uses TRBV12-5 and TRBJ2-7; TRBD1 matches 9 bases. The CDR3 totals 20 residues. J lost 2 bases, V lost 0 bases, and 17 bases had no gene match. The germline V gene encodes CDR1 LGHNT and CDR2 FRNRAP. The CDR3 here is CASGLVHGTGSLSLTYEQYF. In DNA, the CDR3 is TGTGCTAGTGGTTTGGTACATGGGACAGGGTCCCTATCCCTCACCTACGAGCAGTACTTC.

The CDR3 DNA reads as TGCGCCAGCAAGGAGGCAGGGGGCGCCCCTGGGGCCAACGTCCTGACTTTC. This sequence encodes CASKEAGGAPGANVLTF. The J gene is TRBJ2-6, the V gene TRBV5-1; 8 bases fit TRBD1. CDR3 length equals 17 residues. The V segment lost 6 bases and the J segment 2 bases; nucleotides outside the gene matches: 10. Germline V gene lookup returns CDR1 SGHRS and CDR2 YFSETQ.